The 23 T cell receptor beta chains presented below share a single source sample, sequenced in a study of identical twins' blood T cells. In TCRdb, the 5' RACE reads were re-called with MiXCR into one record per CDR3 protein. The sample consists of a few hundred thousand distinct CDR3 sequences, 28% of them appearing once. Sequences were obtained from PBMCs. The origin of the receptors is a woman between 18 and 55 years old in good health.

This chain uses TRBV14 with TRBJ2-7; D gene unclear. V gave up 1 base and J gave up 4 bases, with 14 bases separating them. CDR1 SGHDN and CDR2 FVKESK come from the germline V gene. This CDR3 contains 15 residues. CDR3 DNA sequence: TGTGCCAGCAGCCAAGTGAATCACGGTATATACGAGCAGTACTTC. Protein: CASSQVNHGIYEQYF.

V usage is TRBV7-2 and J usage is TRBJ2-7, with a possible D match to TRBD1 (7 bases). Trimming took 7 bases from V and 4 from J, leaving 23 bases between them. The CDR3 length is 16 residues. CDR1 SGHTA and CDR2 FQGNSA come from the germline V gene. CDR3 residues: CASIPGDRIWSYEQYF. The CDR3 bases are TGTGCCAGCATCCCGGGGGACAGAATTTGGTCATACGAGCAGTACTTC.

The V gene is TRBV19, the J gene TRBJ1-5; TRBD1 matches 7 bases. The V and J ends lost 1 base and 4 bases, in that order; junction bases with no gene match: 13. Germline CDR1 is LNHDA and CDR2 is SQIVND (reference sequence). The CDR3 has 18 residues. CDR3 DNA: TGTGCCAGTAGTATAGGGGTGAGGACAGGACTGAGAAATCAGCCCCAGCATTTT. Protein sequence: CASSIGVRTGLRNQPQHF.

The chain carries TRBV7-9 and TRBJ2-1, with 7 bases aligning to TRBD2. Per germline, CDR1 SEHNR and CDR2 FQNEAQ (reference sequence). Germline trimming cut 1 base from V and 1 base from J; bases unmatched to any gene: 4. CDR3 length equals 16 residues. Here the CDR3 DNA reads TGTGCCAGCAGCTTAGGAGCGGGGAGGTCCTACAATGAGCAGTTCTTC. Its translation: CASSLGAGRSYNEQFF.

In its sample, this clonotype was seen a few times. V is TRBV19 and J is TRBJ1-5, with D hard to call. Germline V CDR1 and CDR2: LNHDA, SQIVND (reference sequence). The length of the CDR3 is 15 residues. V was pared by 1 base and J by 3 bases, with 10 bases between. Here the CDR3 DNA reads TGTGCCAGTAGTATAGGGGCTAGTGACAATCAGCCCCAGCATTTT. Amino acids: CASSIGASDNQPQHF.

The J gene is TRBJ1-5, the V gene TRBV6-4, with D unresolved. Deletions cut 3 bases from V and 2 bases from J, with 11 bases between. Germline V gene data show CDR1 as MRHNA and CDR2 as SNTAGT. The CDR3 runs to 15 residues. The CDR3 is CASSEVKHRNQPQHF. The CDR3 region has the DNA TGTGCCAGCAGTGAGGTGAAACATCGCAATCAGCCCCAGCATTTT.

This chain joins TRBV24-1 and TRBJ2-1, with D perhaps TRBD2 (6 bases). Germline V CDR1 and CDR2: KGHDR, SFDVKD. V lost 3 bases and J 1 base, leaving 9 bases between the germline ends. The CDR3 length is 15 residues. CDR3 residues: CATSDGGWSYNEQFF. The CDR3 DNA reads as TGTGCCACCAGTGATGGAGGGTGGTCCTACAATGAGCAGTTCTTC.

The chain links TRBV20-1 to TRBJ2-7, with TRBD2 matching 9 bases. CDR3 size: 15 residues. Germline V lookup: CDR1 DFQATT, CDR2 SNEGSKA (reference sequence). J lost 0 bases, V lost 0 bases, and 3 bases had no gene match. The CDR3 DNA reads TGCAGTGCTAGAGAGCCTAGCGGGGTCTCCTACGAGCAGTACTTC. Protein sequence: CSAREPSGVSYEQYF.

This clonotype was seen only a few times. V is TRBV29-1 and J is TRBJ1-2; 7 positions agree with TRBD1. The CDR3 extends over 13 amino acids. Germline-derived CDR1 and CDR2 are SQVTM and ANQGSEA. The V segment lost 5 bases and the J segment 0 bases; nucleotides outside the gene matches: 3. In nucleotides, the CDR3 is TGCAGCGTTCGCGACAGGGCTAACTATGGCTACACCTTC. The encoded protein is CSVRDRANYGYTF.

This clonotype was seen only a few times. This chain links TRBV12-5 with TRBJ1-4; 11 bases align to TRBD1. The CDR3 runs 16 residues. The J segment lost 13 bases and the V segment lost 7 bases, leaving 17 bases of the junction unmatched. Germline CDR1 is LGHNT and CDR2 is FRNRAP. CDR3 nucleotides: TGTGCTAGTGCCCTTGCCACCGGGACAGGGGGAATGGGACTGTTTTTT. Translation gives CASALATGTGGMGLFF. Supplemented by reference TRBV12-5 and TRBJ1-4, the full variable domain reads DARVTQTPRHKVTEMGQEVTMRCQPILGHNTVFWYRQTMMQGLELLAYFRNRAPLDDSGMPKDRFSAEMPDATLATLKIQPSEPRDSAVYFCASALATGTGGMGLFFGSGTQLSVL.

The chain couples TRBV14 to TRBJ2-1; TRBD2 matches at 10 bases. The CDR3 has 15 residues. CDR1 is SGHDN and CDR2 is FVKESK in the germline V gene. The J segment lost 7 bases and the V segment lost 2 bases, leaving 5 bases of the junction unmatched. The CDR3: CASSQLAGALNEQFF. In DNA form, the CDR3 reads TGTGCCAGCAGCCAACTAGCGGGAGCGTTAAATGAGCAGTTCTTC.

This rearrangement joins TRBV20-1 to TRBJ1-1, with D perhaps TRBD1 (5 bases). V gave up 6 bases and J gave up 0 bases, with 17 bases separating them. Germline values: CDR1 DFQATT, CDR2 SNEGSKA (reference sequence). This CDR3 is 15 amino acids long. The CDR3, as DNA: TGCAGTGCCCGGGGCCCCCCTCAATTGAACACTGAAGCTTTCTTT. This codes for CSARGPPQLNTEAFF.

This clonotype was detected only a few times. The J gene is TRBJ1-4, the V gene TRBV6-2 or TRBV6-3; TRBD1 is a possible D gene (5 bases). V was pared by 4 bases and J by 8 bases, with 20 bases between. This CDR3 is built from 16 residues. Germline CDR1 is MNHEY and CDR2 is SVGEGT. CDR3 sequence reads: CASSFAPPGGREKLFF. The CDR3 nucleotides read TGTGCCAGCAGTTTCGCCCCTCCGGGGGGAAGGGAAAAACTGTTTTTT.

The V gene is TRBV2, the J gene TRBJ2-7, with TRBD2 matching over 8 bases. Germline V gives CDR1 SNHLY, CDR2 FYNNEI. V shed 4 bases, J shed 3 bases, and the junction held 11 bases outside the gene matches. The CDR3 runs to 16 residues. CDR3: CASSVAAGVLIYEQYF. The CDR3 bases are TGTGCCAGCAGTGTAGCAGCGGGGGTACTCATCTACGAGCAGTACTTC.

This chain connects TRBV7-9 to TRBJ1-5; D is possibly TRBD1 (6 bases). The V end lost 4 bases, the J end lost 6 bases, and 22 bases lay between the germline ends. Germline V CDR1 and CDR2: SEHNR, FQNEAQ (reference sequence). The CDR3 extends over 17 amino acids. CDR3 bases: TGTGCCAGCAGCTCCGGGTCAACAGGGCTTTTGGGTCAGCCCCAGCATTTT. It specifies CASSSGSTGLLGQPQHF.

J is TRBJ2-2 and V is TRBV4-2, with D possibly TRBD2 on 6 matching bases. Germline CDR1 LGHNA, CDR2 YNFKEQ. The CDR3 runs to 16 residues. V gave up 7 bases and J gave up 2 bases, with 17 bases separating them. The CDR3 region is CASTPRGVRNTGELFF. The CDR3 bases are TGTGCCAGCACACCGCGCGGGGTGCGTAACACCGGGGAGCTGTTTTTT.

This chain connects TRBV19 to TRBJ1-3; D unresolved. This CDR3 contains 13 residues. Germline CDR1 is LNHDA and CDR2 is SQIVND (reference sequence). V shed 11 bases and J shed 5 bases, with 16 bases lying between them. CDR3 sequence reads: CASGPGFRNTIYF. The CDR3, as DNA: TGTGCCTCGGGCCCGGGCTTCAGAAACACCATATATTTT.

As to this clonotype: Given a much more abundant clone one base away, this may be a read error. This chain joins TRBV6-6 and TRBJ2-5; D is ambiguous. CDR1 is MNHNY and CDR2 is SVGAGI in the germline V gene (reference sequence). The CDR3 has 12 amino acids. For the CDR3, the DNA is TGTGCCAGCAGTTACTCGAAAGAGACCCAGTGCTTC. Translation gives CASSYSKETQCF.

The J gene is TRBJ1-1, the V gene TRBV12-5; D call uncertain. V dropped 5 bases and J dropped 2 bases, with 12 bases sitting between them. Germline CDR1 is LGHNT and CDR2 is FRNRAP. The CDR3 is made up of 14 amino acids. The CDR3 sequence: CASGLSTSNTEAFF. CDR3 nucleotide sequence: TGTGCTAGTGGTCTCTCTACAAGTAACACTGAAGCTTTCTTT.

This clonotype was recorded at least ten times. J is TRBJ1-4 and V is TRBV29-1, with D uncertain. The V gene's germline CDR1 is SQVTM and CDR2 ANQGSEA. Trimming stripped 0 bases from V and 5 bases from J, with 10 bases between. The CDR3 sequence is 14 residues long. The CDR3 region is CSVEDPRENEKLFF. As DNA, the CDR3 is TGCAGCGTTGAAGATCCGAGGGAGAATGAAAAACTGTTTTTT.

The V gene is TRBV7-2, the J gene TRBJ2-7, with TRBD1 matching over 7 bases. Germline CDR1 SGHTA, CDR2 FQGNSA. The CDR3 totals 17 residues. Trimming removed 0 bases from V and 0 bases from J; junction bases left unmatched: 8. For the CDR3, the DNA is TGTGCCAGCAGCTTAGCTTTAAGTGGGGACAGCTCCTACGAGCAGTACTTC. Its protein product is CASSLALSGDSSYEQYF.

The chain carries TRBV20-1 and TRBJ2-3; possibly TRBD1 for D (5 bases). The germline V and J ends were trimmed by 7 bases and 4 bases, with 12 bases remaining between them. CDR3 length: 12 amino acids. The V gene's germline CDR1 is DFQATT and CDR2 SNEGSKA (reference sequence). CDR3 nucleotides: TGCAGTGTAGGGGTATTGTCAGATACGCAGTATTTT. Translating gives CSVGVLSDTQYF.

As for this clonotype: Given a much more abundant clone one base away, this may be a read error. The V and J genes are TRBV11-2 and TRBJ1-3, with D uncertain. This CDR3 spans 14 amino acids. Germline V gives CDR1 SGHAT, CDR2 FQNNGV. V lost 8 bases and J 3 bases, leaving 14 bases between the germline ends. CDR3 in DNA: TGTGCCAGCCGCCCCTCTGCACTTGGAAACACCATATATTTT. It translates to CASRPSALGNTIYF.